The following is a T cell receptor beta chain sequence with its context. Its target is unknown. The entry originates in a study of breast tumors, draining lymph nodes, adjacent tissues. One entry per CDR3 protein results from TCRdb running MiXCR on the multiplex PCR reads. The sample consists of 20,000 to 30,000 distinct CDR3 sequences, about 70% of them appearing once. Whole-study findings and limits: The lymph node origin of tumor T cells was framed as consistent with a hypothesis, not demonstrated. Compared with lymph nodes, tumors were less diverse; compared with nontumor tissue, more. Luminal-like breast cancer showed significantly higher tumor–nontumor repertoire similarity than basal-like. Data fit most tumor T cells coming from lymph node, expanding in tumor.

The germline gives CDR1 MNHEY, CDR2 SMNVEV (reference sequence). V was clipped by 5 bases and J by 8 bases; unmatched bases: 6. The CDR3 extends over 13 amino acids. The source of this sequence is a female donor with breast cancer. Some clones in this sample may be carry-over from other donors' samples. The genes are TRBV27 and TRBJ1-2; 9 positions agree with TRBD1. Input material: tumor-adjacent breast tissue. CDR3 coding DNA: TGTGCCAGCAGTCCAAACAGGGGGCGAGGCTACACCTTC. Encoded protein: CASSPNRGRGYTF.